This paragraph covers one TCR beta chain sequence. The specificity of this receptor is unknown. No base quality information exists; no much larger clone differs at one position. TCR CDR3 regions were amplified from genomic DNA by multiplex PCR using the deep immunoSEQ assay. For each cell subset, the extracted genomic DNA was distributed evenly across all wells of several immunoSEQ 96-well plates, and each plate served as one replicate. Each replicate PCR for sorted subsets received approximately 220 ng genomic DNA, equal to about 30,000 T cell genomes. Purified libraries were quantified with a Qubit 3.0 fluorometer, sized on a Bioanalyzer 2100, and re-quantified with the KAPA Library Quantification kit. Each immunoSEQ 96-well plate was sequenced on its own single-read 150-cycle Illumina NextSeq 550 flow cell. The original methods were these. Because the immunoSEQ output included only junctional sequences and no quality scores, the filtering could not be the same as the filtering used for full-length reads. To assign V/J genes and CDR3, sequences were annotated using PyIR, a Python wrapper for IgBLAST v1.9, with IMGT germline references. Any read was removed if the V/J assignment was weak (E-value above 1e-6), the CDR3 was missing, or the read contained stop codons, out-of-frame junctions, or ambiguous translated residues. V3J clonotypes were defined by identical inferred V gene, J gene, and CDR3 amino acid sequence. The percentage overlap between two repertoires was calculated by dividing the number of shared unique clonotypes by the size of the smaller repertoire. Richness of each repertoire was evaluated using RTK rarefaction, the Chao1 estimator, and Recon v2.1 estimates of unobserved clonotypes. Generation probabilities were computed with OLGA for all TCRbeta clonotypes obtained by the gDNA method from a few donors. TCRdb re-hosts the immuneACCESS table, in-frame sequences only. Its copies lack some clones; in the studies checked, an unresolved V gene accounts for under half of them, and the cause for the rest is not known. Clone size and the V and J calls come from that table; the DNA yielded D and trimming. The sample table holds millions of clones, of which approximately 94% were seen once. The ten largest make up 1.1% of the sample.

This entry comes from a study of shared clonotypes between healthy human individuals (dated by TCRdb to 2018 to 2021). For the study in its entirety: The cohort included a few men and a couple of women between 18 and 49 years of age. Per donor, three plates each were used for CD4 naive and CD4 memory, two for CD8 naive, and one for CD8 memory. The study deeply sequenced blood TCR repertoires of several healthy adults to estimate repertoire size and the extent of clonotype sharing between individuals. Different laboratories and diverse techniques were used to prepare libraries and sequence TCR repertoires, to increase sequencing depth and limit assay-specific biases. Between about 0.8 and 9.5 billion PBMCs per donor were obtained by leukapheresis. The study at large found these results: Sampling was restricted to blood, and TCR repertoires in tissue are likely to differ from TCR repertoires in blood. Naive subsets generally had larger estimated clonotype richness than memory subsets. Sharing across several donors was observed for 4.5% to 6.5% of naive CD4, 3% to 3.5% of naive CD8, roughly 2.3% of memory CD4, and roughly 0.4% of memory CD8 clonotypes. Even with the large sequencing depth, rarefaction of the sorted-subset datasets indicated that sequencing was incomplete. Pairwise subsampling indicated that sequencing depth was expected to affect the degree of clonotype sharing among donors. Clonotypes shared by all four sorted-subset donors showed higher generation probabilities than non-shared clonotypes. Because the study included only a small number of donors, the genetic and exposure-history diversity represented was limited.

From the cysteine through the phenylalanine, the CDR3 covers 15 amino acids. Left in the record is the CDR3 DNA by itself, 45 bases read in frame from the first base. The V end gives up 6 bases and the J end 2 bases, leaving 7 bases in the junction not matched to a gene. Per the germline V gene, MNHNS is the CDR1 and SASEGT is the CDR2. For the CD8 naive samples, CD45RO-negative cells were positively selected for CCR7, yielding a CD45RA+CCR7+ population from which TemRA cells were excluded. Healthy HIV-negative adults with no recently reported acute infections or vaccinations were included as donors. Every donor was a Caucasian adult living in Nashville, Tennessee, USA. Blood was collected by leukapheresis, and PBMCs were isolated by Ficoll-Histopaque density gradient centrifugation and then cryopreserved in liquid nitrogen vapor phase. Analytical flow cytometry was used to check the purity and quantity of each magnetically sorted T cell population. From each sorted fraction, genomic DNA was isolated and quantified by UV absorbance on a Nanodrop 2000c.

The V and J segments used are TRBV6-1 and TRBJ2-7; 10 central bases correspond to TRBD1. Sequences were obtained from naive CD8+ T cells sorted from blood. This sample's cell subset or site label indicates: CD45RA+CCR7+. This TCR derives from a man aged 18-30 years in good health. The CDR3 sequence is CASRLGQGPAYEQYF. The nucleotides read TGTGCCAGCAGATTGGGACAGGGGCCAGCCTACGAGCAGTACTTC.